The 16 T cell receptor beta chains below were found in one sample sequenced in a study of post-analysis software for immune sequencing data. The TCR beta cDNA libraries contained unique molecular identifiers. TCRdb re-called the PCR reads through MiXCR, storing one row per CDR3 protein. Found here are 150,000 or so distinct CDR3 sequences, 30% to 45% of them singletons; the top ten hold roughly 28%. The sequencing used blood, collected after autologous hematopoietic stem cell transplantation. These TCRs come from a girl under 18 with multiple sclerosis.

This sequence joins TRBV28 and TRBJ2-1; TRBD2 is a possible D gene (6 bases). V lost 3 bases to trimming and J lost 7 bases, with 13 bases between them. This CDR3 has 14 amino acids. Germline V CDR1 and CDR2: MDHEN, SYDVKM. The CDR3 reads CASSFGGLGNEQFF. CDR3 DNA sequence: TGTGCCAGCAGTTTTGGAGGGCTCGGGAATGAGCAGTTCTTC.

This clonotype occurred a few times. The CDR3 DNA reads TGTGCCATCAGTGAGCCCGTGGGGACAGCTCAAGAGACCCAGTACTTC. As protein: CAISEPVGTAQETQYF. The V call is TRBV10-3, the J call TRBJ2-5; 7 bases map to TRBD1. This CDR3 is built from 16 residues. Germline trimming cut 2 bases from V and 2 bases from J; bases unmatched to any gene: 8. The germline gives CDR1 ENHRY, CDR2 SYGVKD.

This clonotype appeared a few times. V usage is TRBV7-9 and J usage is TRBJ2-1; D call uncertain. V lost 4 bases and J lost 12, with 13 bases in between. CDR1 SEHNR and CDR2 FQNEAQ come from the germline V gene (reference sequence). CDR3 length equals 12 residues. The CDR3 DNA is TGTGCCAGCAGCTCCCGGCCGGATGGGCAGTTCTTC. This sequence encodes CASSSRPDGQFF. Filled out from reference TRBV7-9 and TRBJ2-1, the complete variable domain reads DTGVSQNPRHKITKRGQNVTFRCDPISEHNRLYWYRQTLGQGPEFLTYFQNEAQLEKSRLLSDRFSAERPKGSFSTLEIQRTEQGDSAMYLCASSSRPDGQFFGPGTRLTVL.

The rearrangement uses TRBV20-1 and TRBJ2-1, with 10 bases identical to TRBD2. The CDR3 is 15 amino acids. Germline lookup yields CDR1 DFQATT and CDR2 SNEGSKA (reference sequence). The V and J ends lost 5 bases and 7 bases, in that order; junction bases with no gene match: 11. CDR3 in DNA: TGCAGTGCTTACCTCCCAGCGGGGGGGGTTAATGAGCAGTTCTTC. Protein: CSAYLPAGGVNEQFF.

The genes are TRBV7-2 and TRBJ2-5, with 11 bases aligning to TRBD2. CDR1 and CDR2 (germline): SGHTA, FQGNSA. The CDR3 is 19 residues long. Trimming cost V 2 bases and J 5 bases; bases outside gene matches: 16. The CDR3 nucleotides are TGTGCCAGCAGCTTATTGTGGGGGGGCCTAGCGGGAGGCCTCGAGACCCAGTACTTC. This translates into CASSLLWGGLAGGLETQYF.

The V and J genes are TRBV12-5 and TRBJ2-1, with 10 bases fitting TRBD1. V was clipped by 5 bases and J by 1 base; unmatched bases: 2. CDR3 size: 15 residues. Germline values: CDR1 LGHNT, CDR2 FRNRAP. The DNA for the CDR3 is TGTGCTAGTGGTCCGGGACAGGGGTCCTACAATGAGCAGTTCTTC. As protein: CASGPGQGSYNEQFF.

This clonotype has a count of ten or more. The chain has TRBV6-5 and TRBJ1-2, with 7 bases fitting TRBD1. Germline V lookup: CDR1 MNHEY, CDR2 SVGAGI. The CDR3 contains 13 residues. Trimming took 6 bases from V and 4 from J; bases not matched to a gene: 5. CDR3 in amino acids: CASRETGSYGYTF. CDR3 nucleotide sequence: TGTGCCAGCAGGGAGACAGGGAGCTATGGCTACACCTTC.

This clonotype was detected a few times. This chain uses TRBV12-3 or TRBV12-4 with TRBJ2-1; 10 nucleotides agree with TRBD2. This CDR3 is 14 amino acids long. J gave up 8 bases and V 8 bases, and 9 bases lay outside the gene matches. The CDR3 sequence is CASRAGLASDEQFF. CDR3 DNA: TGTGCCAGCCGAGCGGGACTAGCGTCCGATGAGCAGTTCTTC.

The chain links TRBV7-9 to TRBJ1-1; no firm D call. Germline values: CDR1 SEHNR, CDR2 FQNEAQ (reference sequence). The V gene lost 5 bases and the J gene lost 4 bases, with 11 bases spanning the gap. This CDR3 is built from 13 residues. The CDR3 DNA reads as TGTGCCAGCAGCCGACCTGGTGGCACTGAAGCTTTCTTT. Amino acid sequence: CASSRPGGTEAFF.

The J gene is TRBJ2-6, the V gene TRBV7-3, with no clear D. Germline V gene data show CDR1 as SGHTA and CDR2 as FQGTGA. The V end was cut by 2 bases, the J end by 0 bases, with 11 bases between. CDR3 length: 17 residues. The CDR3 loop reads CASSLSPQPSGANVLTF. The CDR3 DNA reads as TGTGCCAGCAGCTTATCCCCTCAGCCCTCTGGGGCCAACGTCCTGACTTTC.

The chain couples TRBV7-9 to TRBJ1-2; no clear D. Germline CDR1 and CDR2: SEHNR and FQNEAQ (reference sequence). This CDR3 has 14 amino acids. V lost 3 bases and J 5 bases, leaving 13 bases between the germline ends. The chain's CDR3 is CASSFVEGSYGYTF. CDR3 DNA: TGTGCCAGCAGCTTCGTGGAGGGTTCTTATGGCTACACCTTC. The full variable domain, its missing parts supplied by reference TRBV7-9 and TRBJ1-2, is DTGVSQNPRHKITKRGQNVTFRCDPISEHNRLYWYRQTLGQGPEFLTYFQNEAQLEKSRLLSDRFSAERPKGSFSTLEIQRTEQGDSAMYLCASSFVEGSYGYTFGSGTRLTVV.

The chain links TRBV7-6 to TRBJ2-3, with TRBD2 matching 9 bases. With 8 bases clipped from V and 0 bases from J, the junction kept 6 bases outside the gene matches. Germline V lookup: CDR1 SGHVS, CDR2 FNYEAQ. The CDR3 is made up of 15 amino acids. CDR3 region: CASSSAGGSTDTQYF. The DNA for the CDR3 is TGTGCCAGCTCATCAGCGGGGGGAAGCACAGATACGCAGTATTTT.

The genes are TRBV7-9 and TRBJ1-2, with a possible D match to TRBD1 (6 bases). Trimming left V 1 base short and J 5 bases short, with 14 bases between. Per germline, CDR1 SEHNR and CDR2 FQNEAQ (reference sequence). The CDR3 consists of 15 residues. CDR3 DNA sequence: TGTGCCAGCAGCTTAGAGCGGGGGCCGGCATATGGCTACACCTTC. The encoded protein is CASSLERGPAYGYTF.

Note on this clonotype: This may be a read error, as it is one base from a much larger clone. V and J are TRBV7-2 and TRBJ1-2; D is uncertain. From germline, CDR1 is SGHTA and CDR2 FQGNSA. This CDR3 spans 14 amino acids. In nucleotides, the CDR3 is TGTGCCAGCAGCTTATATCTGGGCCACTATGGCTACATCTTC. Translated: CASSLYLGHYGYIF.

This clonotype has at least ten counts. The gene calls are TRBV20-1 and TRBJ2-7, with 7 bases matching TRBD1. This CDR3 region has 13 residues. The germline V gene has CDR1 DFQATT and CDR2 SNEGSKA (reference sequence). V trimming: 7 bases; J trimming: 2 bases; junction bases outside the gene matches: 8. CDR3 sequence reads: CSVRRDRTYEQYF. The CDR3 DNA follows: TGCAGTGTCAGACGGGACAGAACCTACGAGCAGTACTTC.

This clonotype turned up a few times. In nucleotides, the CDR3 is TGTGCCAGCAGTCCCACAGAAAACTATGGCTACACCTTC. Translating gives CASSPTENYGYTF. The chain carries TRBV12-3 or TRBV12-4 and TRBJ1-2; D not certain. This CDR3 has 13 amino acids. Trimming shortened V by 5 bases and J by 2 bases, and 9 bases separated the two germline ends.